A single sample is the source of the 20 T cell receptor beta chains below, sequenced in a study of blood T cell repertoires in COVID-19. TCRdb's copy holds only in-frame clones and misses some; the assay was immunoSEQ multiplex PCR. The repertoire consists of some 670,000 clones, with 90% occurring once and the leading ten covering more than 0.25%. The specimen was peripheral blood. The receptors shown here come from a woman aged 18-29 years with acute or convalescent COVID-19.

CDR3 protein: CASSAEGGVSDIQYF. The CDR3 nucleotides are TGTGCCAGCAGCGCCGAGGGAGGGGTCTCGGACATTCAGTACTTC. The rearrangement uses TRBV9 and TRBJ2-4; 7 positions match TRBD2. Losses at the gene ends were 3 bases for V and 8 bases for J; bases not matched to a gene: 11. The CDR3 has 15 amino acids. Germline CDR1 and CDR2: SGDLS and YYNGEE. The variable domain in full, completed from reference TRBV9 and TRBJ2-4, reads DSGVTQTPKHLITATGQRVTLRCSPRSGDLSVYWYQQSLDQGLQFLIQYYNGEERAKGNILERFSAQQFPDLHSELNLSSLELGDSALYFCASSAEGGVSDIQYFGAGTRLSVL.

The chain employs TRBV6-5 and TRBJ1-1, with 7 bases aligning to TRBD1. Per the germline V gene, CDR1 is MNHEY and CDR2 is SVGAGI. This CDR3 is 12 amino acids long. Trimming at V came to 9 bases and at J to 4 bases, leaving 5 bases not matched to a gene. The CDR3 DNA follows: TGTGCCAGTAAGACAGGGCTCACTGAAGCTTTCTTT. Residues: CASKTGLTEAFF.

In DNA form, the CDR3 reads TGTGCCAGCAATCAGGGACTAGCGGGGGGAAATGAGCAGTTCTTC. It encodes CASNQGLAGGNEQFF. The gene calls are TRBV6-5 and TRBJ2-1; 15 bases line up with TRBD2. CDR1 and CDR2 (germline): MNHEY, SVGAGI. Unmatched junction bases numbered 5, after V lost 7 bases and J lost 7 bases. This CDR3 has 15 amino acids.

This clone was detected once. The gene calls are TRBV29-1 and TRBJ1-2; D is undetermined. V was clipped by 3 bases and J by 8 bases, with 10 bases between them. CDR1 SQVTM and CDR2 ANQGSEA come from the germline V gene. The CDR3 extends over 11 amino acids. CDR3 nucleotide sequence: TGCAGCGTTGATTACAGTCGGGGCTACACCTTC. Translated: CSVDYSRGYTF.

This chain joins TRBV7-8 and TRBJ2-7, with D perhaps TRBD1 (7 bases). Trimming pared 1 base from V and 6 bases from J, leaving 16 bases between. The germline V gene has CDR1 SGHVS and CDR2 FQNEAQ. This CDR3 is 15 amino acids long. The CDR3 DNA sequence: TGTGCCAGCAGCTTAGACAGGGGAGGTGGGTCCGAGCAGTACTTC. Protein product: CASSLDRGGGSEQYF.

This sequence joins TRBV29-1 and TRBJ2-1, with D tentatively TRBD2 (6 bases). Trimming pared 5 bases from V and 0 bases from J, leaving 14 bases between. This CDR3 comprises 15 residues. The germline gives CDR1 SQVTM, CDR2 ANQGSEA. The CDR3 sequence is CSVKGLSSSYNEQFF. CDR3 DNA sequence: TGCAGCGTTAAGGGACTTTCGAGCTCCTACAATGAGCAGTTCTTC.

This chain links TRBV4-2 with TRBJ2-2; 7 nucleotides line up with TRBD2. The CDR3 is 18 residues long. Unmatched junction bases numbered 9, after V lost 2 bases and J lost 0 bases. CDR1 and CDR2 (germline): LGHNA, YNFKEQ. The CDR3 DNA sequence: TGTGCCAGCAGCCAATTAGGAACTAGCGTAGCGAACACCGGGGAGCTGTTTTTT. Translated, it gives CASSQLGTSVANTGELFF.

The chain joins TRBV5-1 to TRBJ1-2; TRBD1 matches 7 bases. Germline V lookup: CDR1 SGHRS, CDR2 YFSETQ. This CDR3 region has 16 residues. Trimming removed 2 bases from V and 6 bases from J; junction bases left unmatched: 13. CDR3 sequence reads: CASSFGDNYRGNGYTF. The CDR3 DNA follows: TGCGCCAGCAGCTTCGGAGACAATTACAGGGGAAATGGCTACACCTTC.

The chain uses TRBV9 and TRBJ2-3; TRBD2 aligns across 9 bases. Losses at the gene ends were 0 bases for V and 0 bases for J; bases not matched to a gene: 5. This CDR3 is built from 17 residues. Germline CDR1 SGDLS, CDR2 YYNGEE. The CDR3 loop is CASSVGSSGTSTDTQYF. The CDR3, as DNA: TGTGCCAGCAGCGTAGGGTCTAGCGGGACCAGCACAGATACGCAGTATTTT.

The table lists this clone with a count of one. Other DNA sequences in the same sample also yield this CDR3. The gene calls are TRBV12-3 or TRBV12-4 and TRBJ1-2; D perhaps matches TRBD1 (6 bases). V was pared by 6 bases and J by 5 bases, with 13 bases between. There are 13 residues in the CDR3. This CDR3 reads CASRPDRLYGYTF. DNA for the CDR3: TGTGCCAGCAGGCCCGACAGGCTATATGGCTACACCTTC.

This clone was found a few times. The chain uses TRBV4-1 and TRBJ1-5; no clear D. The V end lost 4 bases, the J end lost 0 bases, and 16 bases lay between the germline ends. Germline V gives CDR1 MGHRA, CDR2 YSYEKL. CDR3 length equals 17 residues. In DNA, the CDR3 is TGCGCCAGCAGCCCTTGGGTGGTGGCAGGTAGCAATCAGCCCCAGCATTTT. Translation gives CASSPWVVAGSNQPQHF.

This chain connects TRBV3-1 (or the pseudogene TRBV3-2) to TRBJ1-2; the match to TRBD1 covers 7 bases. Germline CDR1 LGHDT, CDR2 YNNKEL (reference sequence). This CDR3 contains 17 residues. V was clipped by 0 bases and J by 4 bases; unmatched bases: 11. CDR3: CASSQDRIDRVSYGYTF. DNA of the CDR3: TGTGCCAGCAGCCAAGATCGTATCGACAGGGTTAGCTATGGCTACACCTTC.

The rearrangement links TRBV19 to TRBJ2-3, with TRBD1 identical over 9 bases. Germline trimming cut 7 bases from V and 3 bases from J; bases unmatched to any gene: 5. CDR3 size: 14 residues. Germline CDR1 and CDR2: LNHDA and SQIVND (reference sequence). The CDR3 protein is CASKTGGGTDTQYF. The CDR3, as DNA: TGTGCCAGTAAGACAGGGGGGGGAACAGATACGCAGTATTTT.

This clone was detected only once. DNA of the CDR3: TGCGCCAGCAGCCAAAGTTCGAGTGTGTCTAGCAATCAGCCCCAGCATTTT. Protein product: CASSQSSSVSSNQPQHF. The chain links TRBV4-1 to TRBJ1-5; no firm D call. CDR3 size: 17 residues. CDR1 and CDR2 from the germline V gene are MGHRA and YSYEKL. Trimming took off 2 bases at V and 0 bases at J, with 14 bases between the two ends.

The J gene is TRBJ1-2, the V gene TRBV28; D uncertain. The CDR3 is made up of 11 amino acids. Germline values: CDR1 MDHEN, CDR2 SYDVKM. V lost 8 bases, J lost 2 bases, and 6 bases lay in between. The CDR3 region has the DNA TGTGCCAGCGCGGGCAACTATGGCTACACCTTC. This gives the protein CASAGNYGYTF.

This sequence joins TRBV28 and TRBJ2-2, with D unclear. Germline values: CDR1 MDHEN, CDR2 SYDVKM. V was clipped by 5 bases and J by 9 bases, with 10 bases between them. The CDR3 sequence is 12 residues long. The CDR3 sequence: CASSKPNWELFF. The CDR3 DNA is TGTGCCAGCAGTAAGCCTAACTGGGAGCTGTTTTTT.

The chain has TRBV11-2 and TRBJ2-7; D is ambiguous. With 2 bases removed from V and 0 bases from J, the gap between germline ends came to 14 bases. Germline CDR1 reads SGHAT; CDR2 reads FQNNGV. This CDR3 spans 16 amino acids. CDR3 sequence reads: CASSLSVGLSSYEQYF. The CDR3 nucleotides read TGTGCCAGCAGCTTATCGGTCGGTTTGAGCTCCTACGAGCAGTACTTC.

This clone has only one observation. The V gene is TRBV25-1, the J gene TRBJ1-1, with a weak D call TRBD1 (6 bases). CDR1 and CDR2 (germline): MGHDK, SYGVNS. The CDR3 sequence is 16 residues long. Trimming removed 0 bases at V and 3 bases at J, with 14 bases between. The CDR3 DNA reads TGTGCCAGCAGTGAATATTTTTTGAGGGGGTACACTGAAGCTTTCTTT. Its translation is CASSEYFLRGYTEAFF.

V and J are TRBV5-6 and TRBJ1-2; D is perhaps TRBD1 (5 bases). The CDR3 length is 13 residues. Germline lookup yields CDR1 SGHDT and CDR2 YYEEEE. V lost 7 bases, J lost 8 bases, and 18 bases lay in between. The CDR3 spells CASLSGGNKGYTF. CDR3 sequence (DNA): TGTGCCAGCCTTTCCGGGGGGAATAAGGGCTACACCTTC.

The chain has TRBV9 and TRBJ2-7, with D perhaps TRBD1 (5 bases). With 2 bases removed from V and 0 bases from J, the gap between germline ends came to 12 bases. CDR3 length: 15 residues. From germline, CDR1 is SGDLS and CDR2 YYNGEE. The CDR3 sequence: CASSVGQQSSYEQYF. The CDR3, as DNA: TGTGCCAGCAGCGTGGGGCAACAGAGCTCCTACGAGCAGTACTTC.